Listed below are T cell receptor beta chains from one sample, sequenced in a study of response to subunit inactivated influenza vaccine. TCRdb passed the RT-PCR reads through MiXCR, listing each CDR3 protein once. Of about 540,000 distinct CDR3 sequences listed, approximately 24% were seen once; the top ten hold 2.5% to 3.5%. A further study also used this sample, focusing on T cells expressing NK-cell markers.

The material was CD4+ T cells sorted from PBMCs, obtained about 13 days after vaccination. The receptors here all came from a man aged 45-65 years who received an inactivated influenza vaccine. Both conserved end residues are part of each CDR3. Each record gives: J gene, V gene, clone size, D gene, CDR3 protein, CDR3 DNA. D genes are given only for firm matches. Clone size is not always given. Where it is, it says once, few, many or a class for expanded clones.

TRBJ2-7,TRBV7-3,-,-,CASSSTGGGEQYF,TGTGCCAGCAGCTCAACAGGAGGAGGAGAGCAGTACTTC
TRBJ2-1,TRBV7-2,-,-,CASSFFRGGRNNEQFF,TGTGCCAGCAGCTTTTTTCGTGGGGGGCGAAACAATGAGCAGTTCTTC
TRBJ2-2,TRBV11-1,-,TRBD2,CASSRREGKSGELFF,TGTGCCAGCAGCCGCCGGGAGGGGAAGAGCGGGGAGCTGTTTTTT
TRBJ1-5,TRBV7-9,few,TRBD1,CASSPGQGAYQPQHF,TGTGCCAGCAGCCCGGGACAGGGGGCTTATCAGCCCCAGCATTTT
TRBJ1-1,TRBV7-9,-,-,CASSTTHRSPEAFF,TGTGCCAGCAGCACCACCCACAGGTCCCCTGAAGCTTTCTTT
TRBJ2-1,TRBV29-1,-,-,CSVTRGYEQFF,TGCAGCGTGACGAGGGGTTATGAGCAGTTCTTC
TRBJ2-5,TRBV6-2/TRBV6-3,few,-,CATGLMAETQYF,TGTGCCACGGGATTGATGGCGGAGACCCAGTACTTC
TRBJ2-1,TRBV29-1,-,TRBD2,CSVRGGSYNEQFF,TGCAGCGTCCGGGGGGGGTCCTACAATGAGCAGTTCTTC
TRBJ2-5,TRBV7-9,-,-,CASSPGTLQTQYF,TGTGCCAGCAGCCCCGGGACTTTGCAGACCCAGTACTTC
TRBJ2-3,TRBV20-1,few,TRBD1,CSAIQDRGGTDTQYF,TGCAGTGCTATACAGGACAGGGGTGGAACAGATACGCAGTATTTT
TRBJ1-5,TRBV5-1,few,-,CASRSVRRGGSNQPQHF,TGCGCCAGCAGATCAGTCAGGAGGGGCGGAAGCAATCAGCCCCAGCATTTT
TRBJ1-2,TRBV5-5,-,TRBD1,CASSWGQGIYGYTF,TGTGCCAGCAGCTGGGGACAGGGGATCTATGGCTACACCTTC
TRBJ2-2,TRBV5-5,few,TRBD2,CASSLTAGKTGELFF,TGTGCCAGCAGTCTTACAGCGGGGAAGACCGGGGAGCTGTTTTTT
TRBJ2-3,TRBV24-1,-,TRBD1,CATSDSLDRGQGDTQYF,TGTGCCACCAGTGATTCGTTGGACAGGGGGCAAGGAGATACGCAGTATTTT
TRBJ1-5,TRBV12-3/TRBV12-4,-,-,CASSPRPVGQPQHF,TGTGCCAGCAGTCCCCGGCCGGTGGGCCAGCCCCAGCATTTT
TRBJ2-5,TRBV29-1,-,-,CSVERGQQETQYF,TGCAGCGTTGAAAGGGGTCAACAAGAGACCCAGTACTTC
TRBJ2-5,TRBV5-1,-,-,CASSPTDNQETQYF,TGCGCCAGCAGCCCGACAGATAACCAAGAGACCCAGTACTTC
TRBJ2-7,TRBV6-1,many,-,CASSERGFSYEQYF,TGTGCCAGCAGCGAACGTGGCTTTAGCTACGAGCAGTACTTC
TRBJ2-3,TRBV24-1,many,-,CATMRDGDTQYF,TGTGCCACCATGCGGGACGGGGATACGCAGTATTTT
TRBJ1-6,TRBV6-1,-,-,CASSDTRGSPLHF,TGTGCCAGCAGCGATACCAGGGGTTCACCCCTCCACTTT
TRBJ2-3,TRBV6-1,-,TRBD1,CASSAGQGQWADTQYF,TGTGCCAGCAGTGCCGGACAGGGGCAATGGGCAGATACGCAGTATTTT
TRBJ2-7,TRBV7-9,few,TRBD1,CASSLVLSTGGPYEQYF,TGTGCCAGCAGCTTAGTACTTTCGACAGGGGGCCCCTACGAGCAGTACTTC
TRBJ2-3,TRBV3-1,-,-,CASSYFDTQYF,TGTGCCAGCAGCTACTTTGATACGCAGTATTTT
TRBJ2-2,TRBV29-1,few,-,CSVASPGELFF,TGCAGCGTAGCTAGCCCCGGGGAGCTGTTTTTT
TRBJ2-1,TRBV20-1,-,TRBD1,CSARIPGQGSNNEQFF,TGCAGTGCTAGGATTCCGGGACAGGGGTCAAACAATGAGCAGTTCTTC
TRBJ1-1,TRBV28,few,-,CASRLGGSDTEAFF,TGTGCCAGCAGACTCGGGGGATCGGACACTGAAGCTTTCTTT
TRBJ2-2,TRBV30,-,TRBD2,CASGTSGRDGELFF,TGTGCCTCCGGGACTAGCGGACGAGACGGGGAGCTGTTTTTT
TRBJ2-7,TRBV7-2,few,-,CASRSTPYEQYF,TGTGCCAGCAGGTCAACACCTTACGAGCAGTACTTC
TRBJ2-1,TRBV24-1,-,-,CATSDLPRFGINEQFF,TGTGCCACCAGTGATTTGCCCAGGTTTGGCATCAATGAGCAGTTCTTC
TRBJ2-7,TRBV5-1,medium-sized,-,CASSPTYEDLGREQYF,TGCGCCAGCAGCCCTACCTACGAGGATTTAGGGAGAGAGCAGTACTTC
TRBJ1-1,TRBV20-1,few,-,CRVRGTNTEAFF,TGCAGAGTACGGGGGACAAACACTGAAGCTTTCTTT